This T cell receptor (beta chain) was observed in a study of blood T cell repertoires in COVID-19. Individuals aged about 18 to 90 years were recruited from 24 US areas. Generated by immunoSEQ multiplex PCR, the TCRdb table keeps only in-frame clones and is missing some. The sample consists of fewer than 350,000 clones, 75% to 90% of them appearing once. The V end was cut by 2 bases, the J end by 4 bases, with 15 bases between. The germline V gene has CDR1 MNHNS and CDR2 SASEGT. The CDR3 has 15 residues. The clonotype was recovered from a man aged 60 to 75 who had recovered from COVID-19. The J gene is TRBJ2-7, the V gene TRBV6-1; tentative D call: TRBD2 (5 bases). Sequencing input: PBMCs or T cells enriched from blood (not recorded which). CDR3 residues: CASSEPGLGSYEQYF. The CDR3 bases are TGTGCCAGCAGTGAACCGGGATTGGGTTCGTACGAGCAGTACTTC.